This T cell receptor beta chain was captured by sequencing in a study of CD8 T cells in ankylosing spondylitis. General study results and limits: One TCR beta motif, made up of roughly eight highly homologous variants, appeared characteristic of ankylosing spondylitis blood.

MiXCR, run by TCRdb on the 5' RACE reads, gives a single entry per CDR3 protein. The sample lists 40,000 to 50,000 distinct CDR3 sequences, approximately 2.6% occurring once. The V gene's germline CDR1 is SGDLS and CDR2 YYNGEE. The CDR3 covers 14 residues. The V and J ends lost 0 bases and 7 bases respectively, with 11 bases between them. This clonotype occurred many times. Its matching antigen is unknown. This clonotype was sampled from a male donor with ankylosing spondylitis or in good health (not recorded which). The sample comprised blood, either unsorted or a sorted T cell fraction (not recorded which). The chain couples TRBV9 to TRBJ2-1, with D possibly matching TRBD2 (5 bases). The CDR3 nucleotides read TGTGCCAGCAGCGTAGGGGGAGCGACTAATGAGCAGTTCTTC. Encoded protein: CASSVGGATNEQFF.